This TCR beta chain originates from a study of blood T cell repertoires in COVID-19. Trimming left V 0 bases short and J 2 bases short, with 6 bases between. The CDR3 sequence is 15 residues long. Per germline, CDR1 SGHNT and CDR2 YYREEE (reference sequence). In the authors' workflow: Cell counts per sample came from amplifying reference gene primers. Generated by immunoSEQ multiplex PCR, the TCRdb table keeps only in-frame clones and is missing some. The V and J calls and clone size come from that table; D and trimming were worked out from the DNA. Seen here are approximately 70,000 clones, approximately 84% observed once, and the top ten hold 11%.

Sequenced: peripheral blood. The V gene is TRBV5-4, the J gene TRBJ2-6; D is unclear. This clonotype was obtained from a man between 70 and 80 years old with active or convalescent COVID-19. DNA of the CDR3: TGTGCCAGCAGCTTGGGGTCTACTGGGGCCAACGTCCTGACTTTC. Translation gives CASSLGSTGANVLTF.